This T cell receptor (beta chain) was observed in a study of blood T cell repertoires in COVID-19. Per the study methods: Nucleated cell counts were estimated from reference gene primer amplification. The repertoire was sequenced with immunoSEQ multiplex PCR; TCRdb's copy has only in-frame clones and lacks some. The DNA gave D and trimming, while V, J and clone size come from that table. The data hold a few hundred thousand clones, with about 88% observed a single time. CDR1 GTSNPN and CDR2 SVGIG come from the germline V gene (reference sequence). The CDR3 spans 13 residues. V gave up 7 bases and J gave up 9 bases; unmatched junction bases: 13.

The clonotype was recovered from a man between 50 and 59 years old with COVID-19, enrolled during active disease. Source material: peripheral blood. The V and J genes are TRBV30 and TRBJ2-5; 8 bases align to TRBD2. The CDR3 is CAFSLGLASAQYF. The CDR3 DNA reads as TGTGCCTTTTCCCTAGGACTAGCTTCGGCCCAGTACTTC.